The clone carrying this T cell receptor beta chain showed up just a few times. The antigen is unknown. This sample is part of a study of Graves' ophthalmopathy and Graves' hyperthyroidism. Amplified TCR beta CDR3 regions were obtained using RNA transcripts as template. Amplification began with first-round RT-PCR using HTBI primers, then second-round multiplex PCR was performed. Via MiXCR, TCRdb re-called the multiplex PCR reads, giving one row per CDR3 protein. The table has roughly 160,000 distinct CDR3 sequences, less than 45% seen once; the top ten hold about 6%. Trimming took 5 bases from V and 3 from J; bases not matched to a gene: 13. CDR1 DFQATT and CDR2 SNEGSKA come from the germline V gene (reference sequence). The CDR3 sequence is 15 residues long. Ophthalmopathy donors showed moderate-to-severe activity, CAS ≥3, NOSPECS ≥4 and a duration under 3 months. Lactation, pregnancy, uncontrolled infections and other autoimmune diseases were all grounds for excluding patients.

Study-wide findings and caveats: Detection in blood was also observed for most expanded thyroid clonotypes above 0.001 frequency.

The receptor was derived from a woman between 40 and 50 years old with Graves' ophthalmopathy. The chain is built from TRBV20-1 and TRBJ2-7, with TRBD2 matching over 7 bases. Sequenced: peripheral blood. CDR3 region: CSAAPPGRDLYEQYF. The DNA of the CDR3 is TGCAGTGCTGCTCCCCCAGGGAGGGATCTCTACGAGCAGTACTTC.